A single sample gave rise to the 13 T cell receptor beta chains below, sequenced in a study of T cell responses to AZD1222 COVID-19 vaccine. The table came from immunoSEQ multiplex PCR; TCRdb's copy has only in-frame clones and leaves some out. The data contain some 150,000 clones, over 85% of them singletons. Sequencing used peripheral blood, obtained on day 0 of AZD1222 vaccination. The origin of the receptors is an adult in good health.

This sequence joins TRBV27 and TRBJ2-3; 11 nucleotides agree with TRBD1. Germline-derived CDR1 and CDR2 are MNHEY and SMNVEV (reference sequence). The CDR3 consists of 14 residues. The trim removed 6 bases at V and 4 bases at J, leaving 3 bases unmatched. CDR3 amino acids: CASSRTGGPDTQYF. CDR3 bases: TGTGCCAGCAGCCGGACAGGGGGCCCAGATACGCAGTATTTT.

The chain recombines TRBV4-1 with TRBJ1-5, with TRBD1 as a possible D gene (6 bases). The CDR3 loop spans 13 amino acids. The V gene lost 4 bases and the J gene lost 6 bases, with 10 bases spanning the gap. Per germline, CDR1 MGHRA and CDR2 YSYEKL. CDR3 nucleotide sequence: TGCGCCAGCAGCCCAGACAGGTTTCAGCCCCAGCATTTT. Amino acid sequence: CASSPDRFQPQHF.

The chain uses TRBV7-6 and TRBJ2-3; no clear D. With 1 base removed from V and 0 bases from J, the gap between germline ends came to 8 bases. Looked up from germline, CDR1 is SGHVS and CDR2 is FNYEAQ. This CDR3 contains 15 residues. The CDR3 coding sequence is TGTGCCAGCAGCTTAGGCGGCTATAGCACAGATACGCAGTATTTT. Translated, it gives CASSLGGYSTDTQYF.

V is TRBV7-6 and J is TRBJ2-2, with TRBD1 matching 9 bases. The CDR3 has 16 amino acids. V trimming: 3 bases; J trimming: 6 bases; junction bases outside the gene matches: 8. From germline, CDR1 is SGHVS and CDR2 FNYEAQ. CDR3 nucleotides: TGTGCCAGCAGCTTCCCAGGACAGGGGATTTCCGGGGAGCTGTTTTTT. Translation gives CASSFPGQGISGELFF.

The J gene is TRBJ1-6, the V gene TRBV18; 10 positions match TRBD1. The CDR3 totals 15 residues. Unmatched junction bases numbered 4, after V lost 6 bases and J lost 5 bases. Germline loops: CDR1 KGHSH, CDR2 LQKENI. The CDR3 reads CASSPGTGDNSPLHF. Written as DNA, the CDR3 is TGTGCCAGCTCCCCCGGGACAGGGGATAATTCACCCCTCCACTTT.

This chain joins TRBV28 and TRBJ1-6, with no clear D. The CDR3 has 17 residues. Germline CDR1 and CDR2: MDHEN and SYDVKM. The ends were cut back, 6 bases at V and 0 bases at J, with 15 bases in the middle. This CDR3 is CASSLPDASSYNSPLHF. The CDR3, as DNA: TGTGCCAGCAGCCTACCAGACGCTAGCTCCTATAATTCACCCCTCCACTTT. The full variable domain, its missing parts supplied by reference TRBV28 and TRBJ1-6, is DVKVTQSSRYLVKRTGEKVFLECVQDMDHENMFWYRQDPGLGLRLIYFSYDVKMKEKGDIPEGYSVSREKKERFSLILESASTNQTSMYLCASSLPDASSYNSPLHFGNGTRLTVT.

The chain has TRBV15 and TRBJ1-2; D is perhaps TRBD1 (6 bases). Germline assignment: CDR1 LNHNV and CDR2 YYDKDF (reference sequence). This CDR3 contains 15 residues. Trimming pared 3 bases from V and 3 bases from J, leaving 14 bases between. The CDR3: CATSSLQGRDYGYTF. The CDR3 DNA is TGTGCCACCAGCAGCCTCCAGGGGCGGGACTATGGCTACACCTTC. Filled out from reference TRBV15 and TRBJ1-2, the complete variable domain reads DAMVIQNPRYQVTQFGKPVTLSCSQTLNHNVMYWYQQKSSQAPKLLFHYYDKDFNNEADTPDNFQSRRPNTSFCFLDIRSPGLGDTAMYLCATSSLQGRDYGYTFGSGTRLTVV.

The J gene is TRBJ1-1, the V gene TRBV29-1, with D perhaps TRBD1 (6 bases). The CDR3 covers 13 residues. Germline V gene data show CDR1 as SQVTM and CDR2 as ANQGSEA. V was cut by 6 bases and J by 4 bases, with 15 bases left in between. CDR3 sequence (DNA): TGCAGCGTCCCAGGGGCGGGGGTCACTGAAGCTTTCTTT. It encodes CSVPGAGVTEAFF.

V gene TRBV4-2 combines with J gene TRBJ2-7, with 8 nucleotides matching TRBD2. The V and J ends lost 0 bases and 0 bases, in that order; junction bases with no gene match: 4. Germline CDR1 is LGHNA and CDR2 is YNFKEQ. There are 16 residues in the CDR3. CDR3 sequence (DNA): TGTGCCAGCAGCCAAGATGCACTAGCGGCCTCCTACGAGCAGTACTTC. Amino acid sequence: CASSQDALAASYEQYF.

This chain connects TRBV3-1 (or the pseudogene TRBV3-2) to TRBJ2-5; no reliable D call. V was pared by 0 bases and J by 1 base, with 15 bases between. The CDR3 spans 17 residues. Germline CDR1 and CDR2: LGHDT and YNNKEL (reference sequence). CDR3 coding DNA: TGTGCCAGCAGCCAAGACCCGAACCGAGGATTCCAAGAGACCCAGTACTTC. It yields the protein CASSQDPNRGFQETQYF.

This chain joins TRBV19 and TRBJ1-1; D is ambiguous. The CDR3 totals 15 residues. V lost 7 bases to trimming and J lost 5 bases, with 20 bases between them. CDR1 LNHDA and CDR2 SQIVND come from the germline V gene (reference sequence). DNA of the CDR3: TGTGCCAGTACCCCAGTGGCCCCTAGGAAAACTGAAGCTTTCTTT. This encodes CASTPVAPRKTEAFF.

This clone turned up a few times. J is TRBJ2-7 and V is TRBV3-1 (or the pseudogene TRBV3-2), with D hard to call. This CDR3 is built from 11 residues. Trimming left V 4 bases short and J 0 bases short, with 1 base between. Germline V CDR1 and CDR2: LGHDT, YNNKEL (reference sequence). CDR3: CASSPSYEQYF. CDR3 bases: TGTGCCAGCAGCCCCTCCTACGAGCAGTACTTC.

The V gene is TRBV7-9, the J gene TRBJ2-7; D is unresolved. In germline, CDR1 is SEHNR, CDR2 FQNEAQ (reference sequence). V lost 3 bases to trimming and J lost 0 bases, with 6 bases between them. The CDR3 runs 13 residues. For the CDR3, the DNA is TGTGCCAGCAGCTTCTGGAGCTCCTACGAGCAGTACTTC. This encodes CASSFWSSYEQYF.